This TCR beta chain was recovered during a study of shared clonotypes between healthy human individuals. The CDR3 is 18 residues long. The V and J ends lost 6 bases and 2 bases, in that order; junction bases with no gene match: 17. Germline V gene sequence: CDR1 SGHAT, CDR2 FQNNGV. Profiled with immunoSEQ multiplex PCR; TCRdb holds only in-frame clones, not every one. The data show some 200,000 clones, around 63% seen once. The chain links TRBV11-2 to TRBJ2-3; 7 bases match TRBD2. The receptor's source is a man under 40 in good health. Input material: memory CD4+ T cells sorted from blood. The subset here: CD45RA-negative fraction. The CDR3: CASRSGRGEGLNTDTQYF. The DNA for the CDR3 is TGTGCCAGCAGGTCGGGGAGAGGGGAGGGCCTTAACACAGATACGCAGTATTTT.